A single sample gave rise to the 30 T cell receptor beta chains below, sequenced in a study of tumor and adjacent non-tumor tissue in lung cancer. A modified ARM-PCR protocol with three rounds of nested PCR amplified TCRbeta. Via MiXCR, TCRdb re-called the multiplex PCR reads, giving one row per CDR3 protein. The profile shows tens of thousands of distinct CDR3 sequences, just over 75% of them singletons. No cell sorting was done before RNA was extracted from the tissue. More than 3 cm separated this lung sample from the edge of the tumor. The sequenced sample was distant non-tumor lung tissue. These receptors originate from a man in his 70s with non-small cell lung cancer.

As to this clonotype: The junction and the germline gene differ at one end; a read error may be behind it. The chain combines TRBV5-8 with TRBJ2-2, with D perhaps matching TRBD2 (5 bases). Germline values: CDR1 SGHTS, CDR2 YDEGEE. The CDR3 length is 14 residues. The CDR3 loop is CASRQLREIGELFF. The CDR3 DNA reads as TGTGCCAGCAGACAACTCCGAGAGATCGGGGAACTGTTTTTT.

In regard to this clonotype: A read error may explain this, as a much larger clone is one base away. The rearrangement uses TRBV14 and TRBJ2-7; TRBD2 aligns across 13 bases. Germline values: CDR1 SGHDN, CDR2 FVKESK. The CDR3 loop spans 16 amino acids. The V segment lost 3 bases and the J segment 3 bases; nucleotides outside the gene matches: 5. In DNA form, the CDR3 reads TGTGCCAGCAGCCATTTAGGGACTAGCGGGAACTACGAGCAGTACTTC. This sequence encodes CASSHLGTSGNYEQYF.

About this clonotype: A much larger clone lies one base from this, so it may be a read error. The chain employs TRBV20-1 and TRBJ1-4; tentative D call: TRBD1 (5 bases). The germline V gene has CDR1 DFQATT and CDR2 SNEGSKA (reference sequence). The CDR3 is made up of 13 amino acids. As DNA, the CDR3 is TGCAGTGCTAGGACAGCAACTAATGAAAAACCGTTTTTT. This translates into CSARTATNEKPFF.

This clonotype was counted between two and nine times. The chain uses TRBV7-2 and TRBJ2-3, with 7 positions matching TRBD2. The CDR3 contains 16 residues. Germline-derived CDR1 and CDR2 are SGHTA and FQGNSA. After removal of 6 bases from V and 4 bases from J, the junction contained 13 bases not matched to a gene. CDR3: CASSPQAGGGADTQYF. In DNA, the CDR3 is TGTGCCAGCAGTCCCCAAGCGGGTGGGGGGGCAGATACGCAGTATTTT.

As for this clonotype: At one end the junction does not follow the germline gene, possibly because of a read error. This chain connects TRBV6-1 to TRBJ2-3; D not certain. Germline V gene sequence: CDR1 MNHNS, CDR2 SASEGT. This CDR3 is 13 amino acids long. The CDR3 region has the DNA TGTGCCAGCTGGAGCGAGAGCAGAGATACGCAGTATTTT. Protein: CASWSESRDTQYF.

In its sample, this clonotype was seen many times. The V and J genes are TRBV4-2 and TRBJ1-1, with D possibly TRBD1 on 6 matching bases. This CDR3 has 15 residues. Germline V gene lookup returns CDR1 LGHNA and CDR2 YNFKEQ. V was trimmed by 5 bases and J by 5 bases, leaving 18 bases between them. Here the CDR3 DNA reads TGTGCCAGCAGCAAGGGGGTTGAGGGTGGTACTGAAGCTTTCTTT. Its translation: CASSKGVEGGTEAFF.

This chain uses TRBV12-3 or TRBV12-4 with TRBJ1-3, with 9 bases fitting TRBD1. There are 18 residues in the CDR3. Trimming removed 10 bases from V and 4 bases from J; junction bases left unmatched: 20. As DNA, the CDR3 is TGTGCCATTAGTCGTCCCGGGACAGGGATCGGCTCAGGAAACACCATATATTTT. This translates into CAISRPGTGIGSGNTIYF.

This chain connects TRBV19 to TRBJ1-2; TRBD1 aligns across 8 bases. Germline V lookup: CDR1 LNHDA, CDR2 SQIVND (reference sequence). This CDR3 spans 14 amino acids. V lost 8 bases, J lost 5 bases, and 10 bases stayed unmatched. The CDR3 nucleotides are TGTGCCAGTCAGCCCGGACAGGGTGGATATGGCTACACCTTC. It specifies CASQPGQGGYGYTF.

Notes on this clonotype: One junction end does not reproduce the germline sequence, and a read error may be involved. The chain links TRBV4-2 to TRBJ2-5; the D gene could be TRBD1 or TRBD2 (5 bases each). The CDR3 is 15 amino acids. Germline V CDR1 and CDR2: LGHNA, YNFKEQ. Here the CDR3 DNA reads TGTGTCAGCAGGCAGGGAGATAGGACGGGAGAGACCCAGTACTTC. It specifies CVSRQGDRTGETQYF.

V gene TRBV4-1 combines with J gene TRBJ2-7; 9 bases match TRBD2. CDR3 length equals 16 residues. Germline CDR1 MGHRA, CDR2 YSYEKL. With 4 bases clipped from V and 5 bases from J, the junction kept 12 bases outside the gene matches. CDR3 in amino acids: CASSLTLAGERDEQYF. The CDR3 nucleotides are TGCGCCAGCAGCCTGACATTAGCGGGAGAGAGGGACGAGCAGTACTTC.

This clonotype was observed once. Its ends do not fully match the called genes, so a read error is possible. This chain connects TRBV6-2 or TRBV6-3 to TRBJ2-1; D uncertain. Germline CDR1 MNHEY, CDR2 SVGEGT. The CDR3 has 16 amino acids. DNA of the CDR3: TGTGCCAGCAGTCCACAAGTTGGGAATCCGTGGAATGAACAGTTCTTC. Its translation is CASSPQVGNPWNEQFF.

A word on this clonotype: A read error may produce the germline difference seen at one junction end. The V call is TRBV4-1, the J call TRBJ1-1; D remains ambiguous. Germline CDR1 MGHRA, CDR2 YSYEKL. The CDR3 totals 14 residues. The CDR3: CASSQEEQSTEAFF. CDR3 bases: TGTGCCAGCAGCCAGGAGGAACAATCCACTGAAGCTTTCTTT.

With respect to this clonotype: Compared with germline, one end of the junction differs, possibly owing to a read error. The chain couples TRBV10-3 to TRBJ1-2; D remains unclear. The germline V gene encodes CDR1 ENHRY and CDR2 SYGVKD. The CDR3 is 13 amino acids. Here the CDR3 reads CAIREADQYGYTF. In DNA, the CDR3 is TGTGCCATCAGGGAAGCGGACCAATATGGCTACACATTC.

This clonotype was counted at least ten times. The V gene is TRBV6-1, the J gene TRBJ2-5; 8 nucleotides align to TRBD2. This CDR3 has 15 amino acids. J lost 4 bases, V lost 7 bases, and 11 bases had no gene match. Germline assignment: CDR1 MNHNS and CDR2 SASEGT. CDR3 in amino acids: CASKGGSGVGETQYF. CDR3 sequence (DNA): TGTGCCAGCAAAGGAGGTAGCGGGGTAGGAGAGACCCAGTACTTC.

The genes are TRBV11-2 and TRBJ1-1; a possible D gene is TRBD1 (5 bases). The CDR3 extends over 15 amino acids. CDR1 and CDR2 (germline): SGHAT, FQNNGV. Trimming shortened V by 7 bases and J by 3 bases, and 18 bases separated the two germline ends. The CDR3 sequence: CASNPTEGIYTEAFF. The CDR3 nucleotides read TGTGCCAGCAACCCCACAGAGGGGATTTACACTGAAGCTTTCTTT.

The table lists this clonotype with a count of one. The junction shows a germline mismatch at one end, possibly a read error. The V call is TRBV20-1, the J call TRBJ1-3; 8 bases are a match to TRBD1. Germline loops: CDR1 DFQATT, CDR2 SNEGSKA (reference sequence). CDR3 length: 14 amino acids. The CDR3 nucleotides are TGCAGAGCTAGACAGGGGAATTCAGGAAACACAATATATTTT. As protein: CRARQGNSGNTIYF.

About this clonotype: In this CDR3 the conserved last residue, phenylalanine or tryptophan, is missing, so a read error is likely. This rearrangement joins TRBV5-1 to TRBJ2-3, with unresolved D. CDR3 length: 15 amino acids. Germline V lookup: CDR1 SGHRS, CDR2 YFSETQ. V was clipped by 5 bases and J by 6 bases, with 19 bases between them. CDR3 region: CASSHVNTMMDTQYL. The CDR3 region has the DNA TGCGCCAGCAGTCACGTGAACACCATGATGGATACGCAGTATCTT.

This clonotype was recorded a few times. The junction shows a germline mismatch at one end, possibly a read error. In DNA form, the CDR3 reads TGTGCCAGCAGCTACGGACAGGGGATTTACGAACAGTACTTC. Encoded protein: CASSYGQGIYEQYF. This chain joins TRBV5-6 and TRBJ2-7; TRBD1 agrees at 9 bases. The length of the CDR3 is 14 residues. In germline, CDR1 is SGHDT, CDR2 YYEEEE.

Comments on this clonotype: One end of the junction fails to match germline, which may point to a read error. The V and J genes are TRBV11-2 and TRBJ1-1; a possible D gene is TRBD1 (5 bases). The V gene's germline CDR1 is SGHAT and CDR2 FQNNGV. CDR3 length equals 17 residues. The CDR3 region has the DNA TGTGCTAGCAGCTTACGGGGGAGGAATAAGTGGAACACTGAAGCTTTCTTT. Protein product: CASSLRGRNKWNTEAFF.

Worth noting for this clonotype: The junction departs from the called germline gene at one end, perhaps through a read error. This rearrangement joins TRBV10-3 to TRBJ2-7, with TRBD2 matching 8 bases. The CDR3 has 18 residues. Germline CDR1 ENHRY, CDR2 SYGVKD. The CDR3 region is CVISGLEGAGEPPYEQYF. Written as DNA, the CDR3 is TGTGTCATCAGTGGCTTGGAGGGAGCGGGGGAACCACCTTACGAGCAGTACTTC.

This clonotype was seen a single time. The junction departs from the called germline gene at one end, perhaps through a read error. CDR3: CANSTDRTNYGYTF. CDR3 coding DNA: TGTGCCAATAGTACGGACAGGACTAACTATGGATACACCTTC. The chain combines TRBV6-2 or TRBV6-3 with TRBJ1-2, with 7 bases matching TRBD1. The CDR3 contains 14 residues. Germline CDR1 MNHEY, CDR2 SVGEGT.

In regard to this clonotype: Germline is not matched at one junction end, which may reflect a read error. CDR3: CASSWDKTYEQHF. CDR3 nucleotide sequence: TGCGCCAGCAGTTGGGACAAAACCTACGAGCAGCACTTC. The V call is TRBV5-1, the J call TRBJ2-7; possible D gene TRBD1, 6 bases. Per the germline V gene, CDR1 is SGHRS and CDR2 is YFSETQ. CDR3 size: 13 residues. Using reference TRBV5-1 and TRBJ2-7 for the parts outside the CDR3, the full variable domain is KAGVTQTPRYLIKTRGQQVTLSCSPISGHRSVSWYQQTPGQGLQFLFEYFSETQRNKGNFPGRFSGRQFSNSRSEMNVSTLELGDSALYLCASSWDKTYEQHFGPGTRLTVT.

A word on this clonotype: One end of the junction fails to match germline, which may point to a read error. The chain couples TRBV5-6 to TRBJ1-2, with D possibly TRBD1 on 5 matching bases. Germline V gene data show CDR1 as SGHDT and CDR2 as YYEEEE. This CDR3 is built from 15 residues. The chain's CDR3 is CASSFGTSVHYGHTF. The CDR3 nucleotides are TGTGCCAGCAGCTTCGGGACTTCAGTTCATTATGGCCACACCTTC.

Of note for this clonotype: In this CDR3 the conserved last residue, phenylalanine or tryptophan, is missing, so a read error is likely. The V gene is TRBV29-1, the J gene TRBJ2-1; 7 nucleotides agree with TRBD2. The CDR3 runs to 12 residues. Looked up from germline, CDR1 is SQVTM and CDR2 is ANQGSEA. The CDR3 DNA reads as TGCAACGGGGAGGGTTCCTACAATGAGCAGTTCTAC. Amino acid sequence: CNGEGSYNEQFY.

V is TRBV11-3 and J is TRBJ1-1, with a tentative D call TRBD1 (5 bases). Trimming pared 7 bases from V and 4 bases from J, leaving 22 bases between. The germline CDR1 and CDR2 sequences are SGHNT and YENEEA. The CDR3 covers 16 residues. The CDR3 loop reads CASTIDRGNWGTEAFF. DNA for the CDR3: TGTGCCAGCACCATTGATCGGGGCAACTGGGGCACTGAAGCTTTCTTT.

Concerning this clonotype: One junction end disagrees with the germline gene, perhaps due to a read error. V is TRBV12-3 or TRBV12-4 and J is TRBJ1-3, with 9 nucleotides matching TRBD1. This CDR3 is 18 amino acids long. As DNA, the CDR3 is TGTGCCAACAGTCATCCCGGGACAGGGATCGGCTCTGGAAACATCATATATTTT. It codes for CANSHPGTGIGSGNIIYF.

In the case of this clonotype: A read error may account for a junction end that differs from germline. V and J are TRBV12-3 or TRBV12-4 and TRBJ1-3; 9 bases agree with TRBD1. There are 18 residues in the CDR3. The CDR3 protein is CASSRHGTGIDSGITIYF. The CDR3 nucleotides read TGTGCTAGCAGTCGTCACGGGACAGGGATCGACTCTGGAATCACCATATATTTT.

Note on this clonotype: A junction end diverges from the germline sequence, so it may reflect a read error. The V and J genes are TRBV11-2 and TRBJ1-6; D unclear. CDR3 length equals 12 residues. Germline lookup yields CDR1 SGHAT and CDR2 FQNNGV. The CDR3 spells CASRGSNSALNF. CDR3 coding DNA: TGTGCCAGCCGGGGAAGTAATTCAGCCCTCAACTTT.

On this clonotype itself: This likely comes from a read error, as the CDR3 has no conserved phenylalanine or tryptophan at its end. The J gene is TRBJ2-6, the V gene TRBV6-5; no clear D. The germline CDR1 and CDR2 sequences are MNHEY and SVGAGI. CDR3 length equals 15 residues. CDR3 residues: CAISYDHSRANVLTL. The CDR3, as DNA: TGTGCCATCAGTTACGACCACTCTAGGGCCAACGTCCTGACTTTA.

Concerning this clonotype itself: A junction end diverges from the germline sequence, so it may reflect a read error. The V call is TRBV12-3 or TRBV12-4, the J call TRBJ1-6; TRBD1 is a possible D gene (6 bases). The CDR3 covers 15 residues. As DNA, the CDR3 is TGTGCTAGCAATCCTAGGGGGGCGAATAGTTCACCCCTCCACTTT. As protein: CASNPRGANSSPLHF.